This T cell receptor beta chain was retrieved from a study of CD8 T cells in Susac syndrome. The RNA, about 0.45 to 1 ug, was put through reverse transcription using random hexamers. TCR beta CDR3 was amplified by immunoSEQ multiplex PCR. This amplification extended across 54 Vbeta and 13 Jbeta segments. TCRdb itself ran the immunoSEQ multiplex PCR reads through MiXCR, one entry per CDR3 protein. The table lists over 350,000 distinct CDR3 sequences, 85% to 90% of them singletons. This clonotype was found a few times. Germline V gene lookup returns CDR1 MNHEY and CDR2 SMNVEV (reference sequence). The CDR3 contains 11 residues. Trimming stripped 8 bases from V and 8 bases from J, with 12 bases between. The authors sequenced TCR beta from blood CD8+ and CD4+ T cells.

This TCR came from a human donor with multiple sclerosis. The sample was CD8+ T cells from PBMCs. The chain joins TRBV27 to TRBJ1-2; D uncertain. The CDR3 DNA is TGTGCCAGCGGGATAGGGAGAGGCTACACCTTC. It specifies CASGIGRGYTF.